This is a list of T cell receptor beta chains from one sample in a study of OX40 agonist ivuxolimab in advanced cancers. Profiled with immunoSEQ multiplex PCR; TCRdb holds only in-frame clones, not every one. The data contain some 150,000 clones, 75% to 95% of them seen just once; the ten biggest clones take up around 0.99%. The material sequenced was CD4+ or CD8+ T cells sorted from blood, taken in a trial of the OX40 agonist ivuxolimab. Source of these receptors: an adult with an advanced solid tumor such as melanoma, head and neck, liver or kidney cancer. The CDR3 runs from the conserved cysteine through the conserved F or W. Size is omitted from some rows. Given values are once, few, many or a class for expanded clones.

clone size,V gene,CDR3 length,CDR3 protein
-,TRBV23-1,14,CASSLGQGIGELFF
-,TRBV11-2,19,CASSLVFLILGQSNTEAFF
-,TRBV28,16,CASNIIAGGVVNEQFF
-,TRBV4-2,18,CASSQEEPTSGRGYEQYF
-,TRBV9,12,CASSGQDYEQYF
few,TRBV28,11,CASRQGPEAFF
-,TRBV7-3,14,CASSSTSGSTEAFF
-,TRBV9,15,CASSVLASYYNEQFF
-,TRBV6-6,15,CASSYSTGGAYGYTF
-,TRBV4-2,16,CASSQFTGQGAGELFF
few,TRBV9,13,CASSLTGVTEAFF
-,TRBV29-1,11,CSTRTGYEQYF
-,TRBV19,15,CASSSQGTNNSPLHF
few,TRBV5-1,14,CASPGRDGNTEAFF
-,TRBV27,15,CASSLMLGATYEQYF
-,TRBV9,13,CASSVEGTYGYTF
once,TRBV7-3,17,CASSLVAVPRGYNEQFF
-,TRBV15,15,CATSRTPGVGYGYTF
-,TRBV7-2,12,CASSPGNYEQYF
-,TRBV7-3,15,CASSLQEGSYNEQFF
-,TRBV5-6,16,CASSPLTQRSSYEQYF
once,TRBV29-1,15,CSVDDFSGGTDTQYF
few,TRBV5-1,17,CASSLEFGGGGSYEQYF
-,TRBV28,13,CASTRTGNYGYTF
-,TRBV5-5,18,CASSSGTGGVLSGNTIYF
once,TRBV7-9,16,CASSPGTGSPGNTIYF
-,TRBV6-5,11,CASSYGQTQYF
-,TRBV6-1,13,CASRRQGGYGYTF
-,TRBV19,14,CASSMVGLSYEQYF
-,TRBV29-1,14,CSVERGQSSYEQYF
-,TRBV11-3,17,CASSPHGQRRFQETQYF
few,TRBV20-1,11,CSGSGDTEAFF
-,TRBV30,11,CAWSGPYEQYF
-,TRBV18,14,CASSPQHMNTEAFF
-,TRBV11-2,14,CASSSTGTVEKLFF
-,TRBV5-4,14,CASTPQGVTGELFF
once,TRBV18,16,CASSPRAGMNTGELFF
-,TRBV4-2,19,CASSQEGGSGRAGANVLTF
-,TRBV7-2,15,CASSHPLINGNTIYF
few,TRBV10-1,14,CASSEGQGSTEAFF
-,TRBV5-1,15,CASSWGLANTDTQYF
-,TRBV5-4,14,CASSLWTGTYEQYF
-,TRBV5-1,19,CASSLVKGLAGWNTDTQYF
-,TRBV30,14,CAFGHANSGNTIYF
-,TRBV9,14,CASRGEGGANVLTF
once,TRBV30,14,CAWSVGTIGYEQYF
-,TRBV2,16,CASSELVAALVDEQYF
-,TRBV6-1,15,CASSATSGRSYEQYF
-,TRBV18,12,CASSTYQETQYF
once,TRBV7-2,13,CASSLAGDSPQHF
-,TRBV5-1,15,CASSFRGARAYEQYF
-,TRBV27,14,CASSLRAGINGYTF
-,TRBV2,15,CASSPDRGYYNEQFF
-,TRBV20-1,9,CSAPFGYTF
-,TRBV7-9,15,CASSPLPDYTDTQYF
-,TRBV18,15,CASSPLGVANQPQHF
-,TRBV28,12,CASRPGQNIQYF
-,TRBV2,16,CASSWGDRHDGETQHF
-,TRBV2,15,CASSGPDGVNYGYTF
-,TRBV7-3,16,CASSLTRGASTDTQYF